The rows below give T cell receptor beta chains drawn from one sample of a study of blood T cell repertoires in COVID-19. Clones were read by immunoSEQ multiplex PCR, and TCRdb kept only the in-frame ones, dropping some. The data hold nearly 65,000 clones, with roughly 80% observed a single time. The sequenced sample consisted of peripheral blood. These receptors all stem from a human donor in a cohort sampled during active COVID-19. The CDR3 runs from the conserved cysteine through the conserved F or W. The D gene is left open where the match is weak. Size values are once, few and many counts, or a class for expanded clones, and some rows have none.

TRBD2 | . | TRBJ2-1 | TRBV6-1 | TGTGCCAGCAGTGAAGGGACTAGCGGGGGCAATGAGCAGTTCTTC | CASSEGTSGGNEQFF
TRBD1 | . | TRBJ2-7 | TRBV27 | TGTGCCAGCAGAAGGACAGGGGGCAGCGAGCAGTACTTC | CASRRTGGSEQYF
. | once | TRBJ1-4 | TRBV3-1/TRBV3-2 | TGTGCCAGCAGCCAAGGAGAAGAAGGGGATTGGACTAATGAAAAACTGTTTTTT | CASSQGEEGDWTNEKLFF
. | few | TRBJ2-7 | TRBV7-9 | TGTGCCAGCAGCCCCGACTACTACGAGCAGTACTTC | CASSPDYYEQYF
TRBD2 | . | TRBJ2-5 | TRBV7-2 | TGTGCCAGCAGCCTTGGACTAGTAGAGACCCAGTACTTC | CASSLGLVETQYF
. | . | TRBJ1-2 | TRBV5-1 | TGCGCCAGCAGCTGGGGGCAGGGGACTAACTATGGCTACACCTTC | CASSWGQGTNYGYTF
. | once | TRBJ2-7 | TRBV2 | TGTGCCAGCAGCCCCAACTCCTACGAGCAGTACTTC | CASSPNSYEQYF
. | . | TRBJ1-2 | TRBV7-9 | TGTGCCAGCAGCCTACCAGGGGACTATGGCTACACCTTC | CASSLPGDYGYTF
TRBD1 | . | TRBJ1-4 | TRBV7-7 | TGTGCCAGCAGCCCGACAGGGCCGGGTGAAAAACTGTTTTTT | CASSPTGPGEKLFF
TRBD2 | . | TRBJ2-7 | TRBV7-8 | TGTGCCAGCAGCTTAGGAGGCGGGAGGGCCTACGAGCAGTACTTC | CASSLGGGRAYEQYF
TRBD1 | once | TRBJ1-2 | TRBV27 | TGTGCCAGCAGTTTAGCCGGGACAGGGTTCTATGGCTACACCTTC | CASSLAGTGFYGYTF
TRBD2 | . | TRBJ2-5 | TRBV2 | TGTGCCAGCAGATCGCGGGGGGGCGTATGGGAGACCCAGTACTTC | CASRSRGGVWETQYF
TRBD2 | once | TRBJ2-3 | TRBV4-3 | TGCGCCAGCAGCCAAGATCGACTAGCGGGGGGGCATGGAGTATGGGATACGCAGTATTTT | CASSQDRLAGGHGVWDTQYF
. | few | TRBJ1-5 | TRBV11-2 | TGTGCCAGCAGCAGAGGCGGTGGTCGGCAGCCCCAGCATTTT | CASSRGGGRQPQHF
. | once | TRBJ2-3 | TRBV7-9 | TGTGCCAGCAGCCCAGGGGATACTAGCACAGATACGCAGTATTTT | CASSPGDTSTDTQYF
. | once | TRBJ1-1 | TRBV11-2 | TGTGCCAGCAGCAACCAGGTGTCTGAAGCTTTCTTT | CASSNQVSEAFF
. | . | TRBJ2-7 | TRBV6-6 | TGTGCCAGCAGTCATAGACAGGCCCAATCAGACGAGCAGTACTTC | CASSHRQAQSDEQYF
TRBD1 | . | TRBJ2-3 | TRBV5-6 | TGTGCCAGCAGCTTTCTAACAGGGGCGACGGATACGCAGTATTTT | CASSFLTGATDTQYF
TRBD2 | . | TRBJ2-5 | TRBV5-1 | TGCGCCAGCAGCTTGGGACTAGCGGGGGGTTCGCTGGAGACCCAGTACTTC | CASSLGLAGGSLETQYF
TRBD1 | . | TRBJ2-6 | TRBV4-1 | TGCGCCAGCAGCCCGGGACAGGGCTCTGGGGCCAACGTCCTGACTTTC | CASSPGQGSGANVLTF
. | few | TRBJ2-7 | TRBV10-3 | TGTGCCATCAGTGGTTCGGGGAAACCCTACGAGCAGTACTTC | CAISGSGKPYEQYF
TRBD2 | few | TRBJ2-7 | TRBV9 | TGTGCCAGCAGCCACATCCGTCCGGGGGGCTCCTACGAGCAGTACTTC | CASSHIRPGGSYEQYF
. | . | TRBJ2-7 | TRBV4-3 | TGCGCCAGCAGCCAAGGGGCCTTCTCCTACGAGCAGTACTTC | CASSQGAFSYEQYF
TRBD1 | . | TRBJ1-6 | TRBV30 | TGTGCCTGGAACAGGGGATACTCACCCCTCCACTTT | CAWNRGYSPLHF
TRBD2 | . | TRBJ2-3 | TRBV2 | TGTGCCAGCAGTGATACCGGGAGGGCAGATACGCAGTATTTT | CASSDTGRADTQYF
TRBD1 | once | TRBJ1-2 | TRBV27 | TGTGCCAGCAGTTTGGCTAAGGACAGGGGGTCTGGCTACACCTTC | CASSLAKDRGSGYTF
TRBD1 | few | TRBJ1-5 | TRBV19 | TGTGCCAGTAGTATAGATGGGTTTCGGCAGGGGGCCAATCAGCCCCAGCATTTT | CASSIDGFRQGANQPQHF
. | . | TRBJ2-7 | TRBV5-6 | TGTGCCAGCAGCAACGGGGGATCCTACGAGCAGTACTTC | CASSNGGSYEQYF
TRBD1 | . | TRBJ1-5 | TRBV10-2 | TGCGCCAGCAGTGGCGACAGGGTCGCGCAGCCCCAGCATTTT | CASSGDRVAQPQHF
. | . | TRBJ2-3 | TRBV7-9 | TGTGCCAGCAGCTTATCGGCAGGGGTTTACACAGATACGCAGTATTTT | CASSLSAGVYTDTQYF
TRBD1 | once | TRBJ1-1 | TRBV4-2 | TGTGCCAGCAGCCTGGACAGGGATGGAGGGGAAGCTTTCTTT | CASSLDRDGGEAFF
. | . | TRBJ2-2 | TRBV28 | TGTGCCAGCAGTCGGGGGGCTAACACCGGGGAGCTGTTTTTT | CASSRGANTGELFF
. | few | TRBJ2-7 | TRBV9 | TGTGCCAGCAGCGTAGGGGCAGGGGTCTCCTACGAGCAGTACTTC | CASSVGAGVSYEQYF
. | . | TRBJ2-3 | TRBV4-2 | TGTGCCAGCAGCCCCGGGTTTCTCCTCACAGATACGCAGTATTTT | CASSPGFLLTDTQYF
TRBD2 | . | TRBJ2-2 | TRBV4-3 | TGCGCCAGCAGCCAAGACGCGGGGGAAACGGGGAACACCGGGGAGCTGTTTTTT | CASSQDAGETGNTGELFF
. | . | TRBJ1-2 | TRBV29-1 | TGCAGCGTTGCTCTGACAGAGATTACCTACACCTTC | CSVALTEITYTF
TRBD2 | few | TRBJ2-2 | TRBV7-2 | TGTGCCAGCAGCTTAGACGGGAGGCGGGCCGGGGAGCTGTTTTTT | CASSLDGRRAGELFF
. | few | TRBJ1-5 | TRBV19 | TGTGCCAGTAGTATAGGGACTGGTAGCAATCAGCCCCAGCATTTT | CASSIGTGSNQPQHF
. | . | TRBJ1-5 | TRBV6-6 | TGTGCCAGCAGTTATCTGGGGGGGGGTAGCAATCAGCCCCAGCATTTT | CASSYLGGGSNQPQHF
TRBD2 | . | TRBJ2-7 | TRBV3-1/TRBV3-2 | TGTGCCAGCCCCCTCTATCGGGGGGGAGTCTACGAGCAGTACTTC | CASPLYRGGVYEQYF
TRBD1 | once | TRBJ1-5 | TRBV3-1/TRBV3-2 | TGTGCCAGCAGCCAAGGGTCAGGGGGCCGACAGCCCCAGCATTTT | CASSQGSGGRQPQHF
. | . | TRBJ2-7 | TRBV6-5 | TGTGCCAGCAGTCCCTTTCCCTACGAGCAGTACTTC | CASSPFPYEQYF
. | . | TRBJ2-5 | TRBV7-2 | TGTGCCAGCAGCCTAACCGGACTCCAAGAGACCCAGTACTTC | CASSLTGLQETQYF
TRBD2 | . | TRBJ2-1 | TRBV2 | TGTGCCAGCAGTGATGAGGTCGGACTAGCGGGAGTCAATGAGCAGTTCTTC | CASSDEVGLAGVNEQFF
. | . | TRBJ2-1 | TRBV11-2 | TGTGCCAGCAGCTCCTGGGAGGCGGGACCCTACAATGAGCAGTTCTTC | CASSSWEAGPYNEQFF
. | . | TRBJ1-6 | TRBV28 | TGTGCCAGCAGTTTTAGTGGCTCCTATAATTCACCCCTCCACTTT | CASSFSGSYNSPLHF
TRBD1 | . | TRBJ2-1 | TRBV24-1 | TGTGCCACCAGTGATCGGACCGGGACAGGGTCCAATGAGCAGTTCTTC | CATSDRTGTGSNEQFF
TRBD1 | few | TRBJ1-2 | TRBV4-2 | TGTGCCAGCAGCCAAGCAGGGGGCGACTATGGCTACACCTTC | CASSQAGGDYGYTF
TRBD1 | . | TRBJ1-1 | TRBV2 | TGTGCCAGCAGTTTTAAACGGGACAGTACAATGAACACTGAAGCTTTCTTT | CASSFKRDSTMNTEAFF
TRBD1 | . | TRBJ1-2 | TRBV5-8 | TGTGCCAGCAGATCTCGACAGGGCGACTATGGCTACACCTTC | CASRSRQGDYGYTF
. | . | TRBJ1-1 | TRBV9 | TGTGCCAGCAGCGGAGGACATCCCAACACTGAAGCTTTCTTT | CASSGGHPNTEAFF
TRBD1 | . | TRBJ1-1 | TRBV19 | TGTGCCAGTAGTACCGATCAGGGGGCCTACACTGAAGCTTTCTTT | CASSTDQGAYTEAFF
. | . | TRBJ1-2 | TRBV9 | TGTGCCAGCAGCGTAGGGGGAGGGGAGGTGAATGGCTACACCTTC | CASSVGGGEVNGYTF
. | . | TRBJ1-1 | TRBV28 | TGTGCCAGCAAGGAAATTAGACTCGGGGCTTTCTTT | CASKEIRLGAFF
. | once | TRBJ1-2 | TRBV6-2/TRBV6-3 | TGTGCCAGCAGTTCCTTATATGGCTACACCTTC | CASSSLYGYTF
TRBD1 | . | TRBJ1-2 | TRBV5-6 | TGTGCCAGCAGCCCTCAGACAGGGGTCCTCGAAGGCTACACCTTC | CASSPQTGVLEGYTF
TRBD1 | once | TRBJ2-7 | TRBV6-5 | TGTGCCAGCGGGCGGGGGACAGGGGCGTACGAGCAGTACTTC | CASGRGTGAYEQYF